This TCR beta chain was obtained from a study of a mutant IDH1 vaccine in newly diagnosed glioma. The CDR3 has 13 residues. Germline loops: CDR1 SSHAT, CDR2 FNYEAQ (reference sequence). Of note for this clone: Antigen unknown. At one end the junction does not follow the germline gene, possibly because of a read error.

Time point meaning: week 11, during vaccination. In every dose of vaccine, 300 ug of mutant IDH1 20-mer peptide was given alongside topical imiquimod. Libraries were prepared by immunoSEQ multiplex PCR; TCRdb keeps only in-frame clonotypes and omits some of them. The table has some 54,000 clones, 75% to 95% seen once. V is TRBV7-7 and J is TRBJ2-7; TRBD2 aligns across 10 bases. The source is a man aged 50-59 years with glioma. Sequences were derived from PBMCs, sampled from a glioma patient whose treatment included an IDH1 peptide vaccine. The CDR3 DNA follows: TGTGCTAGCAGCCCCGGGACTAGCGTCGAGCAGTACTTC. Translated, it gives CASSPGTSVEQYF.